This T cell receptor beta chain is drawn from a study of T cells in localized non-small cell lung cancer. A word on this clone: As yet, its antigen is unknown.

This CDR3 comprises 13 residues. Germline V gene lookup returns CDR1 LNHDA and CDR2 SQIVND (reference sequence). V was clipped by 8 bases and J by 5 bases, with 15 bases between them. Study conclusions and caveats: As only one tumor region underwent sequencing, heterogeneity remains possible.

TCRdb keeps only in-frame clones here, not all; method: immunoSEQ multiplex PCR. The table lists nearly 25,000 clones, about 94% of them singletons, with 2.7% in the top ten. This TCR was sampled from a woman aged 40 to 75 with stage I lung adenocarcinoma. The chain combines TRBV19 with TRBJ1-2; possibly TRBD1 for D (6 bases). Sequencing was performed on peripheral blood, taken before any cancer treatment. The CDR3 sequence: CASLQGMEYGYTF. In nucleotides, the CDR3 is TGTGCCAGTCTACAGGGAATGGAGTATGGCTACACCTTC.